The clone carrying this T cell receptor (beta chain) appeared once. What it recognizes is unknown. The CDR3 consists of 16 residues. The germline V gene encodes CDR1 LNHDA and CDR2 SQIVND (reference sequence). Germline trimming cut 3 bases from V and 6 bases from J; bases unmatched to any gene: 5. The data were obtained in a study of cytomegalovirus exposure and HLA in healthy donors. Study-wide results and caveats: Earlier results showed most TCR beta V segments being productive about 90% or about 30% of the time. A missense variant in DCLRE1C was later tied to TCR beta V- and J-gene trimming. The availability of immune exposure information extended only to CMV serostatus.

Primers: 60 Vbeta forward and 13 Jbeta reverse. The data were produced by immunoSEQ multiplex PCR, yet TCRdb's version contains in-frame clones alone and is incomplete. Among 200,000 to 250,000 clones listed, more than 70% were seen once. J is TRBJ2-1 and V is TRBV19; TRBD2 aligns across 13 bases. Input material: PBMCs. This receptor was identified in a boy between 10 and 17 years old in good health and CMV-seronegative. In DNA, the CDR3 is TGTGCCAGTAGTATCATGCGACTAGCGGGGGGCAATGAGCAGTTCTTC. It specifies CASSIMRLAGGNEQFF.